These T cell receptor beta chains were read from a single sample in a study of blood T cell repertoires in COVID-19. The protocol was immunoSEQ multiplex PCR, while the TCRdb copy is restricted to in-frame clones and leaves out a portion. The sample lists approximately 120,000 clones, approximately 80% occurring once. The sample was peripheral blood. These receptor sequences come from a human donor in a cohort sampled during active COVID-19. Each CDR3 is given with its conserved first and last residue. The D gene is left open where the match is weak. Only part of the rows carry a size: once, few, many, or a class if the clone is expanded.

TGTGCCAGCAGCACCGCGGGACAGTATGGCTACACCTTC	CASSTAGQYGYTF	TRBV5-4	TRBJ1-2	TRBD1	-
TGTGCCAGCAGCTCTAGACAGGGGGTAGGGGCCAACGTCCTGACTTTC	CASSSRQGVGANVLTF	TRBV5-4	TRBJ2-6	TRBD1	-
TGTGCCATCAGTGTACGTACGGACAGCTATGGCTACACCTTC	CAISVRTDSYGYTF	TRBV10-3	TRBJ1-2	-	-
TGTGCCAGCAGCCCTAGTGGGACAGGGGGCTACGAGCAGTACTTC	CASSPSGTGGYEQYF	TRBV9	TRBJ2-7	TRBD1	-
TGTGCCAGCAGTTTATCTAGCGGGAGGGTAAACGAGCAGTACTTC	CASSLSSGRVNEQYF	TRBV27	TRBJ2-7	TRBD2	-
TGCAGCGTTCAAAGACGGGACTCCCGCTACGAGCAGTACTTC	CSVQRRDSRYEQYF	TRBV29-1	TRBJ2-7	-	few
TGCAGCGTTGTTGGGGCGAGTCAGTACCCTGGAAACACCATATATTTT	CSVVGASQYPGNTIYF	TRBV29-1	TRBJ1-3	-	-
TGTGCCAGCAGCTTCGACAGGGGGAACACCGGGGAGCTGTTTTTT	CASSFDRGNTGELFF	TRBV7-8	TRBJ2-2	TRBD1	-
TGTGCCAGCAGCGCATCCGGGACAGGGCCCTACGAGCAGTACTTC	CASSASGTGPYEQYF	TRBV9	TRBJ2-7	TRBD1	-
TGTGCCACCAGCCTGACCCAGGAGGGGTATGGCCAAGAGACCCAGTACTTC	CATSLTQEGYGQETQYF	TRBV24-1	TRBJ2-5	-	few
TGTGCCAGCCCCGGGTTAACTCCAACCGGGGAGCTGTTTTTT	CASPGLTPTGELFF	TRBV3-1/TRBV3-2	TRBJ2-2	-	-
TGTGCCAGCAGTTTGACAGGGGCGGAGGATGAAAAACTGTTTTTT	CASSLTGAEDEKLFF	TRBV6-5	TRBJ1-4	TRBD1	-
TGTGCCAGCACGCCCCCGGCGAACACCGGGGAGCTGTTTTTT	CASTPPANTGELFF	TRBV2	TRBJ2-2	-	-
TGTGCCAGCGTCTCGGCGGGGGGGACCGGGGAGCTGTTTTTT	CASVSAGGTGELFF	TRBV7-9	TRBJ2-2	TRBD2	-
TGTGCCAGCAGTCCAAACAGGGGGGGAGGAGGTTCACCCCTCCACTTT	CASSPNRGGGGSPLHF	TRBV28	TRBJ1-6	TRBD1	-
TGCAGTGCTGGGGGGGATACGCAGTATTTT	CSAGGDTQYF	TRBV20-1	TRBJ2-3	-	few
TGCAGCGTTCAAACGGGGGACTATGGCTACACCTTC	CSVQTGDYGYTF	TRBV29-1	TRBJ1-2	-	-
TGTGCCAGCAGCCCCCCCCGGAGCAGGGGGCGGCAAGATACGCAGTATTTT	CASSPPRSRGRQDTQYF	TRBV3-1/TRBV3-2	TRBJ2-3	TRBD1	few
TGCGCCAGCAGCCTTCGAGCGGGAGTAGCATACAATGAGCAGTTCTTC	CASSLRAGVAYNEQFF	TRBV5-1	TRBJ2-1	TRBD2	-